The 26 T cell receptor beta chains below come from one sample, sequenced in a study of technical replicates of blood from a few donors. The protocol was immunoSEQ multiplex PCR, while the TCRdb copy is restricted to in-frame clones and leaves out a portion. The sample consists of 11,000 to 15,000 clones, roughly 80% of them appearing once. The sample comprised PBMCs. The receptors stem from a human donor in good health.

The rearrangement joins TRBV11-2 to TRBJ1-2, with 9 bases aligning to TRBD1. The CDR3 has 16 amino acids. The germline V gene has CDR1 SGHAT and CDR2 FQNNGV. V dropped 4 bases and J dropped 3; count of bases not matched to a gene: 9. CDR3 coding DNA: TGTGCCAGCAGCTCAGTTAGGGGACAGGGACACTATGGCTACACCTTC. It specifies CASSSVRGQGHYGYTF.

V is TRBV10-3 and J is TRBJ1-2; D gene unclear. V shed 4 bases and J shed 7 bases, with 10 bases lying between them. CDR3 length: 12 residues. Germline V gives CDR1 ENHRY, CDR2 SYGVKD. The CDR3 reads CAISGWSSGYTF. In DNA, the CDR3 is TGTGCCATCAGTGGATGGAGCTCTGGCTACACCTTC.

The chain is built from TRBV27 and TRBJ2-7; a weak D match, TRBD1 (6 bases). The length of the CDR3 is 14 residues. The V and J ends lost 0 bases and 6 bases respectively, with 12 bases between them. CDR1 is MNHEY and CDR2 is SMNVEV in the germline V gene (reference sequence). CDR3 region: CASSLSKQGREQYF. CDR3 bases: TGTGCCAGCAGTTTATCGAAGCAGGGGCGCGAGCAGTACTTC.

The rearrangement links TRBV28 to TRBJ2-1; D perhaps matches TRBD2 (6 bases). The V and J ends lost 6 bases and 6 bases respectively, with 18 bases between them. CDR1 MDHEN and CDR2 SYDVKM come from the germline V gene. CDR3 length: 15 amino acids. The CDR3 protein is CASSSGAHPRNEQFF. DNA of the CDR3: TGTGCCAGCAGCTCGGGAGCCCATCCCCGCAATGAGCAGTTCTTC.

In this sample, this clone turned up a few times. This rearrangement joins TRBV5-1 to TRBJ2-2, with TRBD2 matching 12 bases. This CDR3 has 17 amino acids. Per the germline V gene, CDR1 is SGHRS and CDR2 is YFSETQ. After removal of 0 bases from V and 7 bases from J, the junction contained 7 bases not matched to a gene. CDR3 coding DNA: TGCGCCAGCAGCTTGGGCTCTAGCGGGAGGGCCCTCGGGGAGCTGTTTTTT. The encoded protein is CASSLGSSGRALGELFF.

The chain carries TRBV9 and TRBJ2-5; D perhaps matches TRBD1 (5 bases). From germline, CDR1 is SGDLS and CDR2 YYNGEE. V gave up 3 bases and J gave up 4 bases, with 16 bases separating them. There are 15 residues in the CDR3. CDR3 sequence (DNA): TGTGCCAGCAGCGATTACCAAGGGGTTGTAGAGACCCAGTACTTC. This translates into CASSDYQGVVETQYF.

The chain couples TRBV30 to TRBJ1-5; the D is unclear. CDR3 length equals 15 residues. V was shortened by 0 bases and J by 9 bases, with 18 bases between the two germline ends. The germline V gene has CDR1 GTSNPN and CDR2 SVGIG (reference sequence). The CDR3 DNA sequence: TGTGCCTGGAGTGTACCAGGATCAGTTCTACGGCCCCAGCATTTT. This encodes CAWSVPGSVLRPQHF.

The chain uses TRBV9 and TRBJ2-1; 8 nucleotides agree with TRBD2. Germline trimming cut 4 bases from V and 4 bases from J; bases unmatched to any gene: 10. The CDR3 runs to 16 residues. Germline lookup yields CDR1 SGDLS and CDR2 YYNGEE. CDR3 nucleotide sequence: TGTGCCAGCAGCATTTCAGCGGGAGTGGGTTACAATGAGCAGTTCTTC. Amino acid sequence: CASSISAGVGYNEQFF. The full variable domain, in which reference TRBV9 and TRBJ2-1 provide the parts outside the CDR3, is DSGVTQTPKHLITATGQRVTLRCSPRSGDLSVYWYQQSLDQGLQFLIQYYNGEERAKGNILERFSAQQFPDLHSELNLSSLELGDSALYFCASSISAGVGYNEQFFGPGTRLTVL.

CDR3 DNA: TGTGCCAGCAGTTATGTGTTTTTTGGCTCCGGGGAGCTGTTTTTT. It codes for CASSYVFFGSGELFF. The chain is built from TRBV6-6 and TRBJ2-2; no clear D gene. This CDR3 is built from 15 residues. V lost 3 bases and J 6 bases, leaving 14 bases between the germline ends. Germline CDR1 reads MNHNY; CDR2 reads SVGAGI (reference sequence).

This clone occurred a few times. This chain connects TRBV19 to TRBJ1-1, with 9 bases identical to TRBD1. Trimming removed 5 bases from V and 7 bases from J; junction bases left unmatched: 17. The CDR3 loop spans 17 amino acids. Germline CDR1 LNHDA, CDR2 SQIVND (reference sequence). The CDR3 spells CASSPRSGTGWISEAFF. In DNA, the CDR3 is TGTGCCAGTAGTCCCCGTTCCGGGACAGGGTGGATCAGTGAAGCTTTCTTT.

The chain employs TRBV7-3 and TRBJ1-2; tentatively, D is TRBD1 (6 bases). CDR3 size: 14 residues. CDR1 is SGHTA and CDR2 is FQGTGA in the germline V gene. Trimming left V 3 bases short and J 0 bases short, with 8 bases between. The CDR3 sequence is CASSLDRSNYGYTF. The CDR3 region has the DNA TGTGCCAGCAGCTTGGACAGATCTAACTATGGCTACACCTTC.

The genes are TRBV7-2 and TRBJ2-1; 10 bases are a match to TRBD2. Germline V CDR1 and CDR2: SGHTA, FQGNSA. V lost 4 bases, J lost 11 bases, and 5 bases stayed unmatched. The CDR3 is made up of 13 amino acids. DNA of the CDR3: TGTGCCAGCAGCTCAACTAGCGGGGAACAGCAGTTCTTC. This gives the protein CASSSTSGEQQFF.

This chain joins TRBV19 and TRBJ2-7; no definite D call. This CDR3 comprises 15 residues. Germline V gene data show CDR1 as LNHDA and CDR2 as SQIVND (reference sequence). Trimming took 5 bases from V and 0 from J, leaving 14 bases between them. The chain's CDR3 is CASSVSIPSSYEQYF. The CDR3 nucleotides are TGTGCCAGTAGTGTCTCCATCCCGAGCTCCTACGAGCAGTACTTC.

The chain is built from TRBV6-1 and TRBJ2-4; 7 bases map to TRBD1. The germline gives CDR1 MNHNS, CDR2 SASEGT. V lost 2 bases, J lost 15 bases, and 13 bases stayed unmatched. This CDR3 comprises 14 residues. Here the CDR3 DNA reads TGTGCCAGCAGTGAAACCTTACAGGGGAATACTTTGTACTTC. Protein product: CASSETLQGNTLYF.

The rearrangement links TRBV6-1 to TRBJ2-7; 8 nucleotides match TRBD1. CDR1 is MNHNS, CDR2 SASEGT, per germline. There are 13 residues in the CDR3. Unmatched junction bases numbered 8, after V lost 10 bases and J lost 3 bases. The CDR3 bases are TGTGCCACCTCGACAGGGGAGTTCTACGAGCAGTACTTC. Protein: CATSTGEFYEQYF.

This chain joins TRBV27 and TRBJ1-1, with 7 nucleotides matching TRBD1. The CDR3 length is 14 residues. The trim removed 4 bases at V and 4 bases at J, leaving 6 bases unmatched. Germline-derived CDR1 and CDR2 are MNHEY and SMNVEV (reference sequence). The CDR3: CASSSNQGGTEAFF. The CDR3 DNA is TGTGCCAGCAGTTCCAATCAGGGGGGCACTGAAGCTTTCTTT.

The V and J genes are TRBV28 and TRBJ2-1; D remains unclear. The germline V gene has CDR1 MDHEN and CDR2 SYDVKM. The CDR3 loop spans 13 amino acids. The V end lost 3 bases, the J end lost 8 bases, and 11 bases lay between the germline ends. As DNA, the CDR3 is TGTGCCAGCAGTTTCAGACTGCGCGATGAGCAGTTCTTC. It yields the protein CASSFRLRDEQFF. The full variable domain, rest sourced from reference TRBV28 and TRBJ2-1, is DVKVTQSSRYLVKRTGEKVFLECVQDMDHENMFWYRQDPGLGLRLIYFSYDVKMKEKGDIPEGYSVSREKKERFSLILESASTNQTSMYLCASSFRLRDEQFFGPGTRLTVL.

This sequence joins TRBV7-6 and TRBJ2-7; maybe TRBD1 (6 bases). The CDR3 consists of 15 residues. V was shortened by 1 base and J by 5 bases, with 15 bases between the two germline ends. Germline V gene sequence: CDR1 SGHVS, CDR2 FNYEAQ. The CDR3 coding sequence is TGTGCCAGCAGCTTAGAGTCAGGGGCTCCTCACGAGCAGTACTTC. Protein: CASSLESGAPHEQYF.

The chain combines TRBV18 with TRBJ2-1, with D perhaps matching TRBD2 (7 bases). CDR1 is KGHSH, CDR2 LQKENI, per germline. Trimming took 4 bases from V and 2 from J, leaving 15 bases between them. This CDR3 comprises 16 residues. The CDR3 bases are TGTGCCAGCTCACAGGGAGGGGGTGAGACCTACAATGAGCAGTTCTTC. As protein: CASSQGGGETYNEQFF. Complete variable domain (other parts from reference TRBV18 and TRBJ2-1): NAGVMQNPRHLVRRRGQEARLRCSPMKGHSHVYWYRQLPEEGLKFMVYLQKENIIDESGMPKERFSAEFPKEGPSILRIQQVVRGDSAAYFCASSQGGGETYNEQFFGPGTRLTVL.

The rearrangement links TRBV15 to TRBJ2-5; 10 bases line up with TRBD2. The CDR3 runs 17 residues. CDR1 and CDR2 from the germline V gene are LNHNV and YYDKDF (reference sequence). The ends lost 3 bases at V and 2 bases at J; junction bases unmatched: 9. This chain's CDR3 is CATSRQGRSGGQETQYF. CDR3 DNA: TGTGCCACCAGCAGGCAGGGACGTAGCGGGGGGCAAGAGACCCAGTACTTC.

The V and J genes are TRBV19 and TRBJ1-2; the D is unclear. The CDR3 is 13 amino acids. V was shortened by 0 bases and J by 4 bases, with 6 bases between the two germline ends. Germline V gives CDR1 LNHDA, CDR2 SQIVND (reference sequence). The CDR3: CASSIDLRYGYTF. DNA for the CDR3: TGTGCCAGTAGTATAGATCTGCGCTATGGCTACACCTTC.

This clone has a single count. This chain uses TRBV4-1 with TRBJ2-1; weak D call: TRBD1 (5 bases). CDR1 MGHRA and CDR2 YSYEKL come from the germline V gene. The CDR3 spans 18 residues. V was trimmed by 0 bases and J by 3 bases, leaving 18 bases between them. The CDR3 coding sequence is TGCGCCAGCAGCCAAGAGCCCCATCAGGGTGGGGTCTACAATGAGCAGTTCTTC. It codes for CASSQEPHQGGVYNEQFF.

The chain joins TRBV2 to TRBJ1-1; D call uncertain. The CDR3 covers 15 residues. Trimming removed 6 bases at V and 3 bases at J, with 17 bases between. Germline V gene sequence: CDR1 SNHLY, CDR2 FYNNEI. The DNA of the CDR3 is TGTGCCAGCAGGGAGGCATGGGTGGGAGACACTGAAGCTTTCTTT. Protein product: CASREAWVGDTEAFF.

This chain joins TRBV2 and TRBJ1-1; weak D call: TRBD1 (5 bases). CDR1 and CDR2 from the germline V gene are SNHLY and FYNNEI. V lost 6 bases, J lost 3 bases, and 14 bases lay in between. The CDR3 is 14 amino acids. CDR3 DNA: TGTGCCAGCAGCCGGGGGGTGGGGGACACTGAAGCTTTCTTT. Protein sequence: CASSRGVGDTEAFF.

The V gene is TRBV11-2, the J gene TRBJ2-3, with TRBD2 matching 8 bases. The V gene end was trimmed by 1 base and the J gene end by 6 bases; junction bases not matched to a gene: 15. From germline, CDR1 is SGHAT and CDR2 FQNNGV. The CDR3 sequence is 18 residues long. The CDR3, as DNA: TGTGCCAGCAGCTTAGCCGCCCGTCCGGGACTAGGGGCGGATACGCAGTATTTT. It yields the protein CASSLAARPGLGADTQYF.

This clone has only a few counts. The rearrangement uses TRBV28 and TRBJ1-2; D unresolved. V was pared by 6 bases and J by 2 bases, with 10 bases between. This CDR3 comprises 13 residues. Germline lookup yields CDR1 MDHEN and CDR2 SYDVKM. The CDR3 sequence: CASREAANYGYTF. Written as DNA, the CDR3 is TGTGCCAGCAGGGAGGCGGCGAACTATGGCTACACCTTC.